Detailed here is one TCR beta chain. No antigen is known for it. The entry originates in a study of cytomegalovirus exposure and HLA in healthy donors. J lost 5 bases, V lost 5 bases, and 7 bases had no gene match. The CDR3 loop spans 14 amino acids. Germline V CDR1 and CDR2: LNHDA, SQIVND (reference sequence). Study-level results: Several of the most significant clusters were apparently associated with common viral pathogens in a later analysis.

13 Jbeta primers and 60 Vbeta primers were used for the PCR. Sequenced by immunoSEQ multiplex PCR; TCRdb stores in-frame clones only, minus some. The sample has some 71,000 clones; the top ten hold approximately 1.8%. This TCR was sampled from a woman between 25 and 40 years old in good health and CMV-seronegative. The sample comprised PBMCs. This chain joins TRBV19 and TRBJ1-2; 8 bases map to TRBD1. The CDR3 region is CASSVGQGAYGYTF. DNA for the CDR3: TGTGCCAGTAGTGTTGGACAGGGAGCTTATGGCTACACCTTC.